This T cell receptor beta chain was profiled in a study of blood T cell repertoires in COVID-19. TCRdb keeps only in-frame clones here, not all; method: immunoSEQ multiplex PCR. The sample has around 80,000 clones, more than 75% seen once. V lost 1 base to trimming and J lost 2 bases, with 5 bases between them. Germline CDR1 and CDR2: LGHDT and YNNKEL (reference sequence). The CDR3 runs 13 residues. This chain links TRBV3-1 (or the pseudogene TRBV3-2) with TRBJ1-1, with no clear D. This clonotype was obtained from a human donor in a cohort sampled during active COVID-19. The sequenced material came from peripheral blood. This CDR3 reads CASSQVINTEAFF. The CDR3 DNA sequence: TGTGCCAGCAGCCAAGTAATAAACACTGAAGCTTTCTTT.